This passage covers 7 T cell receptor beta chains from one sample sequenced in a study of blood T cells in healthy people across ages (dated by TCRdb to between 2014 and 2017). Library preparation used 5' RACE. The sequencer was an Illumina HiSeq 2500. A second PCR of roughly 6 to 11 cycles was run with a J-beta primer mix and a sample-barcoded 5' primer. TCRdb reprocessed the public reads (quality trimming at Q25 with fastp, clone calling with MiXCR) and kept in-frame beta chains. Rows with a matching CDR3 protein are joined into one entry that keeps the most common DNA and genes. The sample data list about 730,000 distinct CDR3 sequences, and around 46% of these were observed just once. About 20% of the sample belongs to the ten largest clones. Sequencing used blood. These receptors were taken from a woman aged 60 to 75 in good health.

V is TRBV5-6 and J is TRBJ1-5; no clear D. The germline V and J ends were trimmed by 0 bases and 6 bases, with 4 bases remaining between them. The CDR3 runs to 12 residues. Germline V gives CDR1 SGHDT, CDR2 YYEEEE. The DNA of the CDR3 is TGTGCCAGCAGCTTGGGTCGTCAGCCCCAGCATTTT. Amino acid sequence: CASSLGRQPQHF.

The chain employs TRBV2 and TRBJ2-6, with unresolved D. Germline values: CDR1 SNHLY, CDR2 FYNNEI. V lost 8 bases, J lost 0 bases, and 5 bases lay in between. CDR3 length equals 13 residues. CDR3 sequence: CASADSGANVLTF. CDR3 nucleotide sequence: TGTGCCAGCGCAGACTCTGGGGCCAACGTCCTGACTTTC.

The CDR3 loop is CAWSPGLAGLYF. CDR3 bases: TGTGCCTGGAGTCCAGGACTAGCGGGGTTGTATTTT. The chain links TRBV30 to TRBJ2-3, with 12 bases fitting TRBD2. The ends lost 2 bases at V and 14 bases at J; junction bases unmatched: 5. Per germline, CDR1 GTSNPN and CDR2 SVGIG (reference sequence). The CDR3 length is 12 residues.

CDR3 bases: TGCAGTGCTAGAGTCCCTCAGGTTGGGACCCAGTACTTC. Translation: CSARVPQVGTQYF. The V and J genes are TRBV20-1 and TRBJ2-5; D unresolved. This CDR3 is built from 13 residues. Germline-derived CDR1 and CDR2 are DFQATT and SNEGSKA (reference sequence). Trimming took off 1 base at V and 7 bases at J, with 13 bases between the two ends.

A few counts support this clonotype. The rearrangement uses TRBV20-1 and TRBJ2-7; D gene uncertain. Germline CDR1 is DFQATT and CDR2 is SNEGSKA (reference sequence). This CDR3 is built from 15 residues. V was cut by 5 bases and J by 0 bases, with 17 bases left in between. CDR3 amino acids: CSAPAGEKGSYEQYF. CDR3 in DNA: TGCAGTGCTCCGGCCGGAGAAAAGGGCTCCTACGAGCAGTACTTC.

Note on this clonotype: At one end the junction does not follow the germline gene, possibly because of a read error. The J gene is TRBJ2-7, the V gene TRBV13; D remains ambiguous. The CDR3 has 14 residues. Germline-derived CDR1 and CDR2 are PRHDT and FYEKMQ (reference sequence). This CDR3 reads CASSVGSFVREQYF. CDR3 nucleotide sequence: TGTGCCAGCAGCGTAGGGTCTTTCGTCCGGGAGCAGTACTTC.

V is TRBV28 and J is TRBJ2-5, with TRBD1 as a possible D gene (6 bases). Germline V CDR1 and CDR2: MDHEN, SYDVKM. CDR3 size: 15 residues. V was shortened by 6 bases and J by 4 bases, with 18 bases between the two germline ends. CDR3 DNA sequence: TGTGCCAGCAGGGAACCTCAGGGGTGGGGAGAGACCCAGTACTTC. It is translated as CASREPQGWGETQYF. Filled out from reference TRBV28 and TRBJ2-5, the complete variable domain reads DVKVTQSSRYLVKRTGEKVFLECVQDMDHENMFWYRQDPGLGLRLIYFSYDVKMKEKGDIPEGYSVSREKKERFSLILESASTNQTSMYLCASREPQGWGETQYFGPGTRLLVL.